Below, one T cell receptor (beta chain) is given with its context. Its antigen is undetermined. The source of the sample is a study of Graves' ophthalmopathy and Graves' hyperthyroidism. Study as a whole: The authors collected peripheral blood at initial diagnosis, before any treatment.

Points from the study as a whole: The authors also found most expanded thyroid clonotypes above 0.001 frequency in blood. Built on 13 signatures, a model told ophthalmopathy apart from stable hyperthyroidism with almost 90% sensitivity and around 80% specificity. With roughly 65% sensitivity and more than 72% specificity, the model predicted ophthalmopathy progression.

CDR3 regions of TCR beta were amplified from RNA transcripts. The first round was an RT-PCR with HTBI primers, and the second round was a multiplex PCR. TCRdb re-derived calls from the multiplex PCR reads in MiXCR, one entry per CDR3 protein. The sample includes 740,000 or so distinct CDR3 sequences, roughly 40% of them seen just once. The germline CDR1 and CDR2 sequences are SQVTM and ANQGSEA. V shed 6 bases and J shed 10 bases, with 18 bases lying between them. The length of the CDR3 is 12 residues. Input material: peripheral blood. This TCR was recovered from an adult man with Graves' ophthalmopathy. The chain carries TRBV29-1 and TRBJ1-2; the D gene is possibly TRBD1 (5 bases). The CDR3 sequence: CSVGLAGLAYTF. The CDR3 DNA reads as TGCAGCGTGGGACTAGCGGGATTGGCCTACACCTTC.